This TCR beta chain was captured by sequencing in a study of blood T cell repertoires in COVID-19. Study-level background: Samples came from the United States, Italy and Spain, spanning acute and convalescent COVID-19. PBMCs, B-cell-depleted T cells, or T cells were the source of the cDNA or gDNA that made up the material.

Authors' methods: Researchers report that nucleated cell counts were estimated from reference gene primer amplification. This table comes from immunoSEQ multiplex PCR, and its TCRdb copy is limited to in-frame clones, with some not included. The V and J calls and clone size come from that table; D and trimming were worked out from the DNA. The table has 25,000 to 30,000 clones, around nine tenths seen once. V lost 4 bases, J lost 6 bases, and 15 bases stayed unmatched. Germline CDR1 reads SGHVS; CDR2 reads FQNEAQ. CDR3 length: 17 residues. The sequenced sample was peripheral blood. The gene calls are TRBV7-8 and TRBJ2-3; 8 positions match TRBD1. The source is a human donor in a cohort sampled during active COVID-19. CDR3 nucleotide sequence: TGTGCCAGCAGCTCATTCAGGGGGCAAGGGCGTGGGGATACGCAGTATTTT. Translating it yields CASSSFRGQGRGDTQYF.